This TCR beta chain is drawn from a study of OX40 agonist ivuxolimab in advanced cancers. Sequenced by immunoSEQ multiplex PCR; TCRdb stores in-frame clones only, minus some. The sample shows 67,000 or so clones, 88% of them seen only once. This CDR3 is built from 14 residues. Trimming stripped 4 bases from V and 2 bases from J, with 14 bases between. CDR1 is GTSNPN and CDR2 is SVGIG in the germline V gene (reference sequence). This chain connects TRBV30 to TRBJ1-1; D perhaps matches TRBD1 (6 bases). The TCR was taken from an adult with an advanced solid tumor such as melanoma, head and neck, liver or kidney cancer. This specimen was CD4+ or CD8+ T cells sorted from blood, taken in a trial of the OX40 agonist ivuxolimab. The CDR3 loop is CAWNPGTSNTEAFF. The CDR3 bases are TGTGCCTGGAACCCCGGGACAAGTAACACTGAAGCTTTCTTT.